This entry features one T cell receptor beta chain sequence. All donors qualified as healthy HIV-negative adults and had experienced no recent acute infections or vaccinations. Profiling relied on immunoSEQ multiplex PCR, and the TCRdb table lists in-frame clones only, not all of them. Of around 1.6 million clones in the sample, 95% to 99% are singletons; the top ten hold roughly 0.42%. This record belongs to a study of shared clonotypes between healthy human individuals. V lost 3 bases, J lost 1 base, and 2 bases stayed unmatched. Germline values: CDR1 MNHNS, CDR2 SASEGT. CDR3 size: 15 residues. The chain has TRBV6-1 and TRBJ2-2; 7 bases map to TRBD1. This sequence originates from a man under 40 in good health. The sequencing sample was made of naive CD4+ T cells sorted from blood. Subset in this sample: CD45RA+ positively selected. The CDR3 sequence: CASSDRDRNTGELFF. Here the CDR3 DNA reads TGTGCCAGCAGTGACCGGGACAGGAACACCGGGGAGCTGTTTTTT.